The rows below give T cell receptor beta chains drawn from one sample of a study of regulatory T cells in long-lasting Graves disease. TCRdb fed the multiplex PCR reads into MiXCR, producing one record per CDR3 protein. The sample holds roughly 470,000 distinct CDR3 sequences; under 25% are singletons and the top ten take approximately 8%. The sequenced sample was peripheral blood mononuclear cells (PBMCs), obtained when the disease was refractory, from a patient treated with antithyroid drugs. Receptors were obtained from a female donor with Graves disease. Both conserved end residues are part of each CDR3. Each record gives: clone size, D gene, V gene, J gene, CDR3 protein, CDR3 DNA. D genes are given only for firm matches. Clone size, where shown, is once, few, many, or a class for clones that have expanded.

clone_size: NA
d_call: NA
v_call: TRBV7-3
j_call: TRBJ2-2
cdr3_aa: CASSLSSGHGELFF
cdr3_nt: TGTGCCAGCAGCTTATCCAGCGGACACGGGGAGCTGTTTTTT

clone_size: NA
d_call: NA
v_call: TRBV19
j_call: TRBJ2-7
cdr3_aa: CASSFRTVSSYEQYF
cdr3_nt: TGTGCCAGTAGTTTCCGGACAGTGTCTTCCTACGAGCAGTACTTC

clone_size: NA
d_call: NA
v_call: TRBV27
j_call: TRBJ1-2
cdr3_aa: CASSLLGGVGGYTF
cdr3_nt: TGTGCCAGCAGTTTACTCGGGGGAGTTGGCGGCTACACCTTC

clone_size: many
d_call: TRBD2
v_call: TRBV13
j_call: TRBJ2-2
cdr3_aa: CASSPSGTYTGELFF
cdr3_nt: TGTGCCAGCAGCCCTAGCGGGACCTACACCGGGGAGCTGTTTTTT

clone_size: many
d_call: NA
v_call: TRBV11-1
j_call: TRBJ2-7
cdr3_aa: CASSLEGTPSYEQYF
cdr3_nt: TGTGCCAGCAGCTTAGAAGGGACACCTTCCTACGAGCAGTACTTC

clone_size: NA
d_call: NA
v_call: TRBV6-1
j_call: TRBJ1-5
cdr3_aa: CASALSPGQPQHF
cdr3_nt: TGTGCCAGCGCACTATCTCCGGGGCAGCCCCAGCATTTT

clone_size: NA
d_call: NA
v_call: TRBV19
j_call: TRBJ1-1
cdr3_aa: CASSALRHSEAFF
cdr3_nt: TGTGCCAGTAGTGCCCTTCGACATTCTGAAGCTTTCTTT

clone_size: many
d_call: NA
v_call: TRBV28
j_call: TRBJ1-1
cdr3_aa: CASRPWRNPEREAFF
cdr3_nt: TGTGCCAGCCGACCTTGGCGGAATCCTGAAAGGGAAGCTTTCTTT

clone_size: many
d_call: TRBD2
v_call: TRBV28
j_call: TRBJ2-2
cdr3_aa: CASGGLAAGELFF
cdr3_nt: TGTGCCAGCGGTGGACTAGCGGCCGGGGAGCTGTTTTTT

clone_size: many
d_call: NA
v_call: TRBV6-2/TRBV6-3
j_call: TRBJ2-5
cdr3_aa: CASSYAEGAQYF
cdr3_nt: TGTGCCAGCAGTTACGCAGAAGGGGCCCAGTACTTC

clone_size: NA
d_call: TRBD2
v_call: TRBV19
j_call: TRBJ2-2
cdr3_aa: CASNSRLAGAGELFF
cdr3_nt: TGTGCCAGTAACAGTAGGCTAGCGGGAGCGGGGGAGCTGTTTTTT

clone_size: many
d_call: NA
v_call: TRBV10-2
j_call: TRBJ2-7
cdr3_aa: CASSVDSGVGYF
cdr3_nt: TGCGCCAGCAGTGTGGACAGCGGGGTGGGGTACTTC

clone_size: many
d_call: NA
v_call: TRBV10-3
j_call: TRBJ1-1
cdr3_aa: CAISDTGTEAFF
cdr3_nt: TGTGCCATCAGTGACACAGGGACTGAAGCTTTCTTT

clone_size: NA
d_call: TRBD1
v_call: TRBV11-3
j_call: TRBJ2-3
cdr3_aa: CASSRDSRTDTQYF
cdr3_nt: TGTGCCAGCAGCCGGGACAGTCGCACAGATACGCAGTATTTT